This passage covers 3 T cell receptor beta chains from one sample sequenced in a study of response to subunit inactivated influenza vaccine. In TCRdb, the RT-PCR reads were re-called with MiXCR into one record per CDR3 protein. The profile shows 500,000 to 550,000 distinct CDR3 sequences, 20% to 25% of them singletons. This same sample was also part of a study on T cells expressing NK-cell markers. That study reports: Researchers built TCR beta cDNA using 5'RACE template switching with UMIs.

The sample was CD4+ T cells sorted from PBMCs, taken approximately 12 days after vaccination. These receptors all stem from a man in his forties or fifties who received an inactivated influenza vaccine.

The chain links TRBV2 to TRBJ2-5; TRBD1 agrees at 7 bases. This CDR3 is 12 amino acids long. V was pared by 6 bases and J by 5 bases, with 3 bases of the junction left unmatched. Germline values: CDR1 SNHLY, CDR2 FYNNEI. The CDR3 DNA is TGTGCCAGCAGAGGGGACAGTGAGACCCAGTACTTC. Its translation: CASRGDSETQYF. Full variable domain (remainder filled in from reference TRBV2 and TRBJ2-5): EPEVTQTPSHQVTQMGQEVILRCVPISNHLYFYWYRQILGQKVEFLVSFYNNEISEKSEIFDDQFSVERPDGSNFTLKIRSTKLEDSAMYFCASRGDSETQYFGPGTRLLVL.

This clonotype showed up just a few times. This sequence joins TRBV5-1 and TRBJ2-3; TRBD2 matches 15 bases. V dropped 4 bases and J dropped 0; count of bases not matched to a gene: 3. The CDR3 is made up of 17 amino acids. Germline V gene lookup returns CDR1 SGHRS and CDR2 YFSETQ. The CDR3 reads CASSAGLAGGSTDTQYF. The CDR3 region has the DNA TGCGCCAGCAGCGCCGGACTAGCGGGAGGGAGCACAGATACGCAGTATTTT.

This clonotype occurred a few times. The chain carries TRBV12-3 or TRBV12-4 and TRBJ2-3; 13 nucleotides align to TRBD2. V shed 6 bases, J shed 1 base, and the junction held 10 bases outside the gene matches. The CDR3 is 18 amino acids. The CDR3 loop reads CASRTSGRVLLGTDTQYF. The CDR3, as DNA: TGTGCCAGCAGAACTAGCGGGAGGGTGCTTCTGGGCACAGATACGCAGTATTTT.